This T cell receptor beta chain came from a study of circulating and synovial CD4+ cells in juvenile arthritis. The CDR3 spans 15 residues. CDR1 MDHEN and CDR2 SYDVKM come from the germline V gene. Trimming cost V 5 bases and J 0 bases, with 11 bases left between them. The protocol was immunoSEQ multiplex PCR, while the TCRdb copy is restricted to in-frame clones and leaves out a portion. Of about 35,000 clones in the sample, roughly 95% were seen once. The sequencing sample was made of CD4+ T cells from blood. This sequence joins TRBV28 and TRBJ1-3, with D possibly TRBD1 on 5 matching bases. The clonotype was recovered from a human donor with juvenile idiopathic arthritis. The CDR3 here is CASSTPTASGNTIYF. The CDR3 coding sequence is TGTGCCAGCAGTACCCCGACAGCCTCTGGAAACACCATATATTTT.